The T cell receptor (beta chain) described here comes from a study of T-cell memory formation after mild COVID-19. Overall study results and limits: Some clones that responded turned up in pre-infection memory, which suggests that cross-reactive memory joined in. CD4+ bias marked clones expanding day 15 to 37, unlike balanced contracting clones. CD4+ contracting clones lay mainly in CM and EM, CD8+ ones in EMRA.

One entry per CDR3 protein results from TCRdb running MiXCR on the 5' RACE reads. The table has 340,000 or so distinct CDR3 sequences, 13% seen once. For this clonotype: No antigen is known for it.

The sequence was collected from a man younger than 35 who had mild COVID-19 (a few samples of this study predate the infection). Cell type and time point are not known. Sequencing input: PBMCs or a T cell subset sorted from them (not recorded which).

CDR3 region: CASSRDRVWTEAFF. The CDR3 DNA reads TGTGCCAGCAGCCGTGACAGGGTCTGGACTGAAGCTTTCTTT. The chain uses TRBV27 and TRBJ1-1; TRBD1 matches at 7 bases. The CDR3 length is 14 residues. Germline V lookup: CDR1 MNHEY, CDR2 SMNVEV (reference sequence). V lost 6 bases to trimming and J lost 5 bases; unmatched junction nucleotides: 9.